These 20 T cell receptor beta chains originate from one sample sequenced in a study of shared clonotypes between healthy human individuals. Assay used: immunoSEQ multiplex PCR; TCRdb lists only in-frame clones, some missing. This sample has about 380,000 clones, with around 96% found just once. The sequencing input was memory CD8+ T cells sorted from blood. Subset given: CD45RO+ cells pooled with CCR7-negative TemRA cells. The receptors stem from a man aged 25 to 40 in good health.

The chain is built from TRBV6-4 and TRBJ2-7, with D hard to call. Germline V gene sequence: CDR1 MRHNA, CDR2 SNTAGT. The V and J ends lost 7 bases and 2 bases respectively, with 12 bases between them. The CDR3 contains 13 residues. CDR3 region: CASTATAAYEQYF. DNA for the CDR3: TGTGCCAGCACTGCCACTGCAGCCTACGAGCAGTACTTC.

This chain connects TRBV7-6 to TRBJ1-1; D not certain. Trimming shortened V by 1 base and J by 3 bases, and 6 bases separated the two germline ends. Germline assignment: CDR1 SGHVS and CDR2 FNYEAQ. The CDR3 has 13 amino acids. The CDR3 protein is CASSLDAYTEAFF. The DNA of the CDR3 is TGTGCCAGCAGCTTAGACGCATACACTGAAGCTTTCTTT. The full variable domain, completed using reference TRBV7-6 and TRBJ1-1, is GAGVSQSPRYKVTKRGQDVALRCDPISGHVSLYWYRQALGQGPEFLTYFNYEAQQDKSGLPNDRFSAERPEGSISTLTIQRTEQRDSAMYRCASSLDAYTEAFFGQGTRLTVV.

The chain uses TRBV28 and TRBJ2-7; D is unresolved. V lost 6 bases to trimming and J lost 3 bases, with 21 bases between them. Germline V lookup: CDR1 MDHEN, CDR2 SYDVKM. The CDR3 loop spans 16 amino acids. The CDR3 DNA reads as TGTGCCAGCAGACCCAGTTGGAGTCAGTTGTACTACGAGCAGTACTTC. This codes for CASRPSWSQLYYEQYF.

The J gene is TRBJ1-5, the V gene TRBV28; 7 nucleotides match TRBD1. This CDR3 is 13 amino acids long. With 5 bases clipped from V and 9 bases from J, the junction kept 7 bases outside the gene matches. Germline CDR1 reads MDHEN; CDR2 reads SYDVKM. The CDR3 DNA is TGTGCCAGCAGTACACAGGGGACGTGGCCCCAGCATTTT. Translated, it gives CASSTQGTWPQHF. The full variable domain, in which reference TRBV28 and TRBJ1-5 provide the parts outside the CDR3, is DVKVTQSSRYLVKRTGEKVFLECVQDMDHENMFWYRQDPGLGLRLIYFSYDVKMKEKGDIPEGYSVSREKKERFSLILESASTNQTSMYLCASSTQGTWPQHFGDGTRLSIL.

The rearrangement joins TRBV28 to TRBJ2-7; TRBD2 matches at 8 bases. The CDR3 runs to 16 residues. J lost 0 bases, V lost 1 base, and 5 bases had no gene match. The germline V gene encodes CDR1 MDHEN and CDR2 SYDVKM. The CDR3 DNA reads TGTGCCAGCAGTTTATCTGCGGGAGGCCCCTCCTACGAGCAGTACTTC. This gives the protein CASSLSAGGPSYEQYF.

The chain employs TRBV28 and TRBJ2-3, with TRBD2 matching over 14 bases. The CDR3 spans 17 residues. In germline, CDR1 is MDHEN, CDR2 SYDVKM. Trimming removed 4 bases from V and 2 bases from J; junction bases left unmatched: 5. CDR3 in amino acids: CASSSRTSGRITDTQYF. CDR3 sequence (DNA): TGTGCCAGCAGTTCTCGGACTAGCGGGAGGATCACAGATACGCAGTATTTT.

On this clone itself: Other DNA sequences from this sample encode an identical CDR3 as well. The chain has TRBV5-1 and TRBJ2-1; 8 bases line up with TRBD1. This CDR3 is built from 12 residues. V shed 2 bases and J 9 bases; nucleotides not matched to a gene: 1. The germline V gene has CDR1 SGHRS and CDR2 YFSETQ. As DNA, the CDR3 is TGCGCCAGCAGCTTAACAGGGGGTGAGCAGTTCTTC. Translation: CASSLTGGEQFF.

The chain is built from TRBV2 and TRBJ1-5; 7 bases align to TRBD1. This CDR3 region has 15 residues. With V trimmed by 5 bases and J by 4 bases, 8 bases remained unmatched. CDR1 SNHLY and CDR2 FYNNEI come from the germline V gene. CDR3 amino acids: CASSPGQAGNQPQHF. Here the CDR3 DNA reads TGTGCCAGCAGTCCCGGACAGGCGGGGAATCAGCCCCAGCATTTT.

The gene calls are TRBV7-9 and TRBJ1-3, with D unresolved. Trimming removed 1 base at V and 4 bases at J, with 5 bases between. CDR1 is SEHNR, CDR2 FQNEAQ, per germline (reference sequence). The CDR3 covers 13 residues. CDR3 bases: TGTGCCAGCAGCTTAGGAGCAGGAAACACCATATATTTT. This encodes CASSLGAGNTIYF.

V is TRBV25-1 and J is TRBJ2-5; tentatively, D is TRBD2 (5 bases). This CDR3 spans 14 amino acids. Per germline, CDR1 MGHDK and CDR2 SYGVNS. V was pared by 3 bases and J by 3 bases, with 11 bases between. The CDR3, as DNA: TGTGCCAGCAGTGATTGGCGGGCAAAAGAGACCCAGTACTTC. Translation gives CASSDWRAKETQYF. Complete variable domain (other parts from reference TRBV25-1 and TRBJ2-5): EADIYQTPRYLVIGTGKKITLECSQTMGHDKMYWYQQDPGMELHLIHYSYGVNSTEKGDLSSESTVSRIRTEHFPLTLESARPSHTSQYLCASSDWRAKETQYFGPGTRLLVL.

The chain recombines TRBV14 with TRBJ2-2, with 8 bases fitting TRBD2. CDR3 length: 15 amino acids. CDR1 is SGHDN and CDR2 is FVKESK in the germline V gene. The V and J ends lost 4 bases and 5 bases, in that order; junction bases with no gene match: 6. The CDR3 spells CASSLGLAVTGELFF. CDR3 nucleotide sequence: TGTGCCAGCAGCCTAGGACTAGCAGTAACCGGGGAGCTGTTTTTT. Based on the CDR3 plus reference TRBV14 and TRBJ2-2, the full variable domain is EAGVTQFPSHSVIEKGQTVTLRCDPISGHDNLYWYRRVMGKEIKFLLHFVKESKQDESGMPNNRFLAERTGGTYSTLKVQPAELEDSGVYFCASSLGLAVTGELFFGEGSRLTVL.

CDR3 bases: TGTGCCAGCAGTTGGGGAGCCGGGAGGATCCCCTACGAGCAGTACTTC. Amino acid sequence: CASSWGAGRIPYEQYF. The chain links TRBV28 to TRBJ2-7; 7 positions agree with TRBD2. The germline V gene encodes CDR1 MDHEN and CDR2 SYDVKM. Losses at the gene ends were 4 bases for V and 2 bases for J; bases not matched to a gene: 11. There are 16 residues in the CDR3.

The chain links TRBV5-6 to TRBJ2-5; D tentatively fits TRBD1 or TRBD2 (5 bases each). CDR3 length equals 14 residues. Deletions cut 4 bases from V and 4 bases from J, with 14 bases between. CDR1 is SGHDT, CDR2 YYEEEE, per germline. The CDR3 DNA reads TGTGCCAGCAGCGGACCCAGGGACGGAGAGACCCAGTACTTC. This sequence encodes CASSGPRDGETQYF.

This chain links TRBV9 with TRBJ2-3; no reliable D call. Germline CDR1 is SGDLS and CDR2 is YYNGEE. CDR3 length: 12 amino acids. The V and J ends lost 10 bases and 0 bases respectively, with 9 bases between them. DNA of the CDR3: TGTGCCGGAACTCTAAGCACAGATACGCAGTATTTT. Amino acid sequence: CAGTLSTDTQYF. The full variable domain, completed using reference TRBV9 and TRBJ2-3, is DSGVTQTPKHLITATGQRVTLRCSPRSGDLSVYWYQQSLDQGLQFLIQYYNGEERAKGNILERFSAQQFPDLHSELNLSSLELGDSALYFCAGTLSTDTQYFGPGTRLTVL.

This chain links TRBV27 with TRBJ1-5, with TRBD1 matching 7 bases. This CDR3 spans 16 amino acids. Germline CDR1 MNHEY, CDR2 SMNVEV (reference sequence). V lost 9 bases to trimming and J lost 1 base; unmatched junction nucleotides: 12. CDR3 amino acids: CARATDRERSNQPQHF. In DNA, the CDR3 is TGTGCCAGAGCAACAGACAGGGAAAGGAGCAATCAGCCCCAGCATTTT.

CDR3 nucleotide sequence: TGCGCCAGCAGCCAAGATAGAAGGACCGCTACGAACACCGGGGAGCTGTTTTTT. Protein sequence: CASSQDRRTATNTGELFF. V is TRBV4-1 and J is TRBJ2-2, with D uncertain. Trimming cost V 0 bases and J 0 bases, with 14 bases left between them. This CDR3 is built from 18 residues. Germline CDR1 reads MGHRA; CDR2 reads YSYEKL.

The table lists this clone with a few counts. V gene TRBV4-2 combines with J gene TRBJ2-3, with D unresolved. Germline assignment: CDR1 LGHNA and CDR2 YNFKEQ. CDR3 length: 13 amino acids. V was clipped by 1 base and J by 5 bases, with 7 bases between them. The CDR3 nucleotides are TGTGCCAGCAGCCAAGCCCTGCGAGATACGCAGTATTTT. Its protein product is CASSQALRDTQYF.

J is TRBJ2-1 and V is TRBV18; 9 nucleotides line up with TRBD2. Germline-derived CDR1 and CDR2 are KGHSH and LQKENI. After removal of 0 bases from V and 10 bases from J, the junction contained 10 bases not matched to a gene. This CDR3 comprises 16 residues. CDR3 amino acids: CASSPPGLAAPYEQFF. The CDR3 DNA sequence: TGTGCCAGCTCACCACCGGGACTAGCAGCCCCCTACGAGCAGTTCTTC.

A single count supports this clone. The chain recombines TRBV5-1 with TRBJ2-5; D is undetermined. Germline CDR1 reads SGHRS; CDR2 reads YFSETQ. V lost 0 bases and J 3 bases, leaving 3 bases between the germline ends. This CDR3 has 12 residues. The CDR3 region has the DNA TGCGCCAGCAGCTTGGACAAAGAGACCCAGTACTTC. Its translation: CASSLDKETQYF.

The chain has TRBV7-9 and TRBJ1-4; 8 bases fit TRBD1. The germline gives CDR1 SEHNR, CDR2 FQNEAQ (reference sequence). V gave up 1 base and J gave up 7 bases; unmatched junction bases: 5. This CDR3 has 15 residues. Here the CDR3 DNA reads TGTGCCAGCAGCTTAGGTCCAGGGGGCTCTGAAAAACTGTTTTTT. Protein sequence: CASSLGPGGSEKLFF.